This TCR beta chain emerged from a study of cytomegalovirus exposure and HLA in healthy donors. CDR3 length: 15 amino acids. From germline, CDR1 is SGDLS and CDR2 YYNGEE. V lost 5 bases, J lost 2 bases, and 14 bases lay in between. Primers for the PCR totalled 60 Vbeta and 13 Jbeta. Clones were read by immunoSEQ multiplex PCR, and TCRdb kept only the in-frame ones, dropping some. The sample consists of approximately 170,000 clones, roughly 80% of them appearing once. Whole-study results and caveats: Per published reports, the classifier diagnosed cytomegalovirus status with high specificity and sensitivity. Sequencing likely caused a cluster of highly shared sequence variants.

Remarks on this clone: Its specificity is unknown.

These donors, healthy bone marrow donors, were studied. Sequenced input: PBMCs. The chain uses TRBV9 and TRBJ2-1; D perhaps matches TRBD1 (6 bases). This receptor was identified in a man younger than 30 in good health and CMV-seropositive. The CDR3 reads CASSLTGNTYNEQFF. As DNA, the CDR3 is TGTGCCAGCAGTCTCACAGGGAATACCTACAATGAGCAGTTCTTC.